This TCR beta chain emerged from a study of blood T cells in healthy people across ages. V gave up 4 bases and J gave up 13 bases, with 23 bases separating them. Germline V gene data show CDR1 as DFQATT and CDR2 as SNEGSKA (reference sequence). The length of the CDR3 is 14 residues. Per sample, at least 5 micrograms of total RNA were extracted. Details on this clonotype: What it binds is unknown.

A second about 7 to 12 cycle PCR used barcoded and J-beta primers. TCRdb processed the 5' RACE reads anew with MiXCR; each CDR3 protein has one entry. This sample carries over 550,000 distinct CDR3 sequences, about 30% of them seen once, and the ten largest clones take around a sixth. Whole-study results and caveats: Compared with aged donors, long-lived donors showed fewer expanded clones, suggesting selection. Per million T cells, the diversity of TCR beta decreased roughly linearly as age advanced.

This chain joins TRBV20-1 and TRBJ2-1; D might be TRBD2 (6 bases). Sequencing used blood. The origin of this receptor is an elderly woman in good health. CDR3 amino acids: CSATYGGVGETQFF. In DNA, the CDR3 is TGCAGTGCTACGTACGGGGGAGTTGGGGAGACCCAGTTCTTC.